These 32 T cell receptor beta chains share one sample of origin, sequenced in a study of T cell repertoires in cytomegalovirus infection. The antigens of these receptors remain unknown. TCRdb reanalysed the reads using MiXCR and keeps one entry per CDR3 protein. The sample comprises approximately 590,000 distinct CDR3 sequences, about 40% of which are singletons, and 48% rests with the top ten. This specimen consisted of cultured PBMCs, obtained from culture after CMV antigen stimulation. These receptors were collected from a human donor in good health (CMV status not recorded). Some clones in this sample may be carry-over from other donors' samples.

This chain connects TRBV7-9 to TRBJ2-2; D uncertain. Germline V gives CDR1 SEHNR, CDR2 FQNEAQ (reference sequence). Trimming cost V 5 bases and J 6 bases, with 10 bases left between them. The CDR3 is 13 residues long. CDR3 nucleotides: TGTGCCAGCAGCAACGGAAAGGCCGGGGAGCTGTTTTTT. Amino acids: CASSNGKAGELFF. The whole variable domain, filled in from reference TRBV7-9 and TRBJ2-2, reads DTGVSQNPRHKITKRGQNVTFRCDPISEHNRLYWYRQTLGQGPEFLTYFQNEAQLEKSRLLSDRFSAERPKGSFSTLEIQRTEQGDSAMYLCASSNGKAGELFFGEGSRLTVL.

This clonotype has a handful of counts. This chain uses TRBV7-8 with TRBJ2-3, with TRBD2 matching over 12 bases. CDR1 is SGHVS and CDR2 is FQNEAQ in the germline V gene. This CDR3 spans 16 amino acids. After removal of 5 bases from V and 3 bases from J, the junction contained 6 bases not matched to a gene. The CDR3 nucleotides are TGTGCCAGCAGCACCCGACTAGCGGGGGCTACAGATACGCAGTATTTT. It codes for CASSTRLAGATDTQYF. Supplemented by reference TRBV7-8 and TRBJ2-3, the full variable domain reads GAGVSQSPRYKVAKRGQDVALRCDPISGHVSLFWYQQALGQGPEFLTYFQNEAQLDKSGLPSDRFFAERPEGSVSTLKIQRTQQEDSAVYLCASSTRLAGATDTQYFGPGTRLTVL.

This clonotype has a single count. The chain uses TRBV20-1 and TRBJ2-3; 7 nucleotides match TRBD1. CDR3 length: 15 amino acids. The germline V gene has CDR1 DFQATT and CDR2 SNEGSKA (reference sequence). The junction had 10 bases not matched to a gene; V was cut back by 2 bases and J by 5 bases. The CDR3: CSARFPRGRGDTQYF. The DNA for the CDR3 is TGCAGTGCTAGATTCCCGAGGGGGCGTGGAGATACGCAGTATTTT.

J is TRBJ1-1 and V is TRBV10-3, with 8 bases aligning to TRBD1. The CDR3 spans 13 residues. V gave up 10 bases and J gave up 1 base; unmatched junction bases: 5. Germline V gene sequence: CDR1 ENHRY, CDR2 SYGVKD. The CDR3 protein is CASRRGPNTEAFF. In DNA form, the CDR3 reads TGTGCCAGCCGCAGGGGGCCGAACACTGAAGCTTTCTTT.

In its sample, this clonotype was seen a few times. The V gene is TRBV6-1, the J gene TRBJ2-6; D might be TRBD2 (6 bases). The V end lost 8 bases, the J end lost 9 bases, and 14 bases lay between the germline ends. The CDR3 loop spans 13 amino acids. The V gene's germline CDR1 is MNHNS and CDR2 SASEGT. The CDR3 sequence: CASVSPGDNVLTF. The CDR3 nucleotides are TGTGCCAGCGTTTCGCCGGGAGACAACGTCCTGACTTTC.

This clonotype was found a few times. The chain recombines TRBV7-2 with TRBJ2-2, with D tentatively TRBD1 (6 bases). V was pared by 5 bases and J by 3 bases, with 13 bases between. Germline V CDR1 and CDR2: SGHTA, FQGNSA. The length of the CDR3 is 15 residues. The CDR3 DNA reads TGTGCCAGCAGCCGGATAGGGGGAGACACCGGGGAGCTGTTTTTT. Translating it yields CASSRIGGDTGELFF.

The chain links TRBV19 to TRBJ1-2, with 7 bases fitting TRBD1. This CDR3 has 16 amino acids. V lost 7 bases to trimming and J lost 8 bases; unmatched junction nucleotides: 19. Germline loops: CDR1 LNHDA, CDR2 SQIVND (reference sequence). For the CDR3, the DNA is TGTGCCAGTACGCCAGCAGGGACAGCCCTTTTCGAAGGCTACACCTTC. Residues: CASTPAGTALFEGYTF.

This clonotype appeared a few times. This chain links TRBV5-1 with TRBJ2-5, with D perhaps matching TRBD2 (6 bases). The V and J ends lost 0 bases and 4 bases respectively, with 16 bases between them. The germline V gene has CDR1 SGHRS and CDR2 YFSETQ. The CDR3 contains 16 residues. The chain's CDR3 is CASSLENRLGGETQYF. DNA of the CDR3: TGCGCCAGCAGCTTGGAAAATAGATTGGGGGGAGAGACCCAGTACTTC.

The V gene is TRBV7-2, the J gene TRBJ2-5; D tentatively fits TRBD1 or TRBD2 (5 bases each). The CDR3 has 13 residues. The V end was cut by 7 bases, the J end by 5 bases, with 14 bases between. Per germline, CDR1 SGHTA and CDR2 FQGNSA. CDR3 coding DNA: TGTGCCAGCACCCAGTCGTGGGGGGAGACCCAGTACTTC. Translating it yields CASTQSWGETQYF.

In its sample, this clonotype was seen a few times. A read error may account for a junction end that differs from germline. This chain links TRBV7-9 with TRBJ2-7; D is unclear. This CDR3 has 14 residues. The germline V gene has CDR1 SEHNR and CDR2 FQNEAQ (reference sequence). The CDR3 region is CASSLQAASHEQYF. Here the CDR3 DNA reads TGTGCCAGCAGCTTACAGGCGGCCTCCCACGAGCAGTACTTC. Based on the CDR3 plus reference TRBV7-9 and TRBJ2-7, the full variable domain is DTGVSQNPRHKITKRGQNVTFRCDPISEHNRLYWYRQTLGQGPEFLTYFQNEAQLEKSRLLSDRFSAERPKGSFSTLEIQRTEQGDSAMYLCASSLQAASHEQYFGPGTRLTVT.

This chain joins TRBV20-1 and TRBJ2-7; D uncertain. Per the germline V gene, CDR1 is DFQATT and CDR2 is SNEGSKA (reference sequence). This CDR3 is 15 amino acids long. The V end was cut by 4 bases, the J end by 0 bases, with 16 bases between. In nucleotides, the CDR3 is TGCAGTGCTACCCCACCGGGCCATAGCTCCTACGAGCAGTACTTC. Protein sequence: CSATPPGHSSYEQYF.

The CDR3: CASSELPPSGRGYSGANVLTF. Here the CDR3 DNA reads TGTGCCAGCAGCGAACTCCCTCCTAGCGGGAGAGGGTACTCTGGGGCCAACGTCCTGACTTTC. The rearrangement joins TRBV27 to TRBJ2-6, with TRBD2 matching over 10 bases. This CDR3 contains 21 residues. Germline CDR1 is MNHEY and CDR2 is SMNVEV (reference sequence). V lost 6 bases to trimming and J lost 0 bases; unmatched junction nucleotides: 17. Together with reference TRBV27 and TRBJ2-6, the CDR3 gives the full variable domain: EAQVTQNPRYLITVTGKKLTVTCSQNMNHEYMSWYRQDPGLGLRQIYYSMNVEVTDKGDVPEGYKVSRKEKRNFPLILESPSPNQTSLYFCASSELPPSGRGYSGANVLTFGAGSRLTVL.

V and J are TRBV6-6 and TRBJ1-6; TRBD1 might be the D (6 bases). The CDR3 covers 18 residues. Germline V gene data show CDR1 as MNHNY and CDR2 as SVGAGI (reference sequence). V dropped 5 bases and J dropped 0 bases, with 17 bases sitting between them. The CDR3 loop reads CASSKPGHLSSYNSPLHF. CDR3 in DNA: TGTGCCAGCAGTAAGCCGGGACACCTAAGCTCCTATAATTCACCCCTCCACTTT.

CDR3: CASSDRGEGRDTQYF. The CDR3 nucleotides read TGCGCCAGCAGTGATAGGGGGGAGGGCCGTGATACGCAGTATTTT. The chain combines TRBV10-2 with TRBJ2-3; a possible D gene is TRBD2 (7 bases). This CDR3 comprises 15 residues. The germline V gene has CDR1 WSHSY and CDR2 SAAADI. Deletions cut 3 bases from V and 6 bases from J, with 16 bases between.

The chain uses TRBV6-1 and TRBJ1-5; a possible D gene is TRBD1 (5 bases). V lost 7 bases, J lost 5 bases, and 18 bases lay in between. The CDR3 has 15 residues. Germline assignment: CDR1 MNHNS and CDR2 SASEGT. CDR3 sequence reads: CASTPGWGRDQPQHF. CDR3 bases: TGTGCCAGCACCCCAGGGTGGGGAAGGGATCAGCCCCAGCATTTT.

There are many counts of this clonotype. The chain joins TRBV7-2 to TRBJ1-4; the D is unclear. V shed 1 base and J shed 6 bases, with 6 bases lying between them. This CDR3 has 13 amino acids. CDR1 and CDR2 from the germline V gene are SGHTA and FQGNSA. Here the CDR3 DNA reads TGTGCCAGCAGCTTAGTCCGATATGAAAAACTGTTTTTT. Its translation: CASSLVRYEKLFF.

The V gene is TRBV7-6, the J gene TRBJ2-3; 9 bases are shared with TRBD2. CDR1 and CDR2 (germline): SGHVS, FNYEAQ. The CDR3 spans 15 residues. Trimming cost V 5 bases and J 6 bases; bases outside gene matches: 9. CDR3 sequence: CASSPLAGVGDTQYF. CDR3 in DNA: TGTGCCAGCAGCCCATTAGCGGGAGTTGGTGATACGCAGTATTTT.

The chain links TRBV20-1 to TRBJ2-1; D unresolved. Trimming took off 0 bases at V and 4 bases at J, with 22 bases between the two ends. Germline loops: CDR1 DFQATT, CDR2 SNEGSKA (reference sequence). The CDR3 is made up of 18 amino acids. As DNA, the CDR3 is TGCAGTGCTAGAGATCGTGGAGTCGGCACTTCCTATTACAATGAGCAGTTCTTC. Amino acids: CSARDRGVGTSYYNEQFF.

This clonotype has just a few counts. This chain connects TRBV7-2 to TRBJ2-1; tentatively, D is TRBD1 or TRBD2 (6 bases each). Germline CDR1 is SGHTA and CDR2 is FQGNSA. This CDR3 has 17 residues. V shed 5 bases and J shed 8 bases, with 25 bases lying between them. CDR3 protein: CASSPTSGGLRVHEQFF. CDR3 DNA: TGTGCCAGCAGCCCCACTTCCGGGGGCTTGCGGGTCCATGAGCAGTTCTTC.

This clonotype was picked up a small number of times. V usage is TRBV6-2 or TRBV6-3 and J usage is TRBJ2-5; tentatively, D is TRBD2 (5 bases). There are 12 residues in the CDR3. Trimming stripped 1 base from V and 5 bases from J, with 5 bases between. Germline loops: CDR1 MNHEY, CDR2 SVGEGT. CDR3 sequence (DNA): TGTGCCAGCAGTTACTGGAGGGAGACCCAGTACTTC. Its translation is CASSYWRETQYF.

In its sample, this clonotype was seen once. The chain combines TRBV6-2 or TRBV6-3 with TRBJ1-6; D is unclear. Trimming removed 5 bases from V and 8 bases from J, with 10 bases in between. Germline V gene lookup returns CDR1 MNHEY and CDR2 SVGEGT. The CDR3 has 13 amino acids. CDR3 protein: CASSEEGDSPLHF. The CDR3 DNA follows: TGTGCCAGCAGTGAAGAGGGAGATTCACCCCTCCACTTT.

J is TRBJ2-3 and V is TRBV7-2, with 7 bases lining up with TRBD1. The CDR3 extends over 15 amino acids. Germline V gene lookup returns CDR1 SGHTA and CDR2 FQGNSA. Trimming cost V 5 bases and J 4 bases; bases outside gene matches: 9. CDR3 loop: CASSLTGVRADTQYF. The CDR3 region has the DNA TGTGCCAGCAGCCTTACAGGGGTGAGGGCAGATACGCAGTATTTT.

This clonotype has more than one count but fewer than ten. As DNA, the CDR3 is TGTGCCAGCAGCTTTACCAGTACCTACAATGAGCAGTTCTTC. It is translated as CASSFTSTYNEQFF. The chain recombines TRBV7-6 with TRBJ2-1, with D unclear. This CDR3 has 14 amino acids. Trimming took off 3 bases at V and 2 bases at J, with 8 bases between the two ends. Germline V lookup: CDR1 SGHVS, CDR2 FNYEAQ.

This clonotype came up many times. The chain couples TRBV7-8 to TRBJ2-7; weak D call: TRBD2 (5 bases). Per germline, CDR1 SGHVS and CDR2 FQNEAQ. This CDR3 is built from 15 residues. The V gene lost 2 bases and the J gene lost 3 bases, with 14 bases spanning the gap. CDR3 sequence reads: CASSLYEGVGYEQYF. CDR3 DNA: TGTGCCAGCAGCTTATATGAGGGTGTGGGCTACGAGCAGTACTTC.

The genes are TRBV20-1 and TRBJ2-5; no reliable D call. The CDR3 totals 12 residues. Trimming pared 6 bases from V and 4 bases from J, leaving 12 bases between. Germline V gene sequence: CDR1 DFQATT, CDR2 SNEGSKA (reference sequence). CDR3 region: CSAPDGVETQYF. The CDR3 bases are TGCAGTGCCCCGGACGGTGTAGAGACCCAGTACTTC.

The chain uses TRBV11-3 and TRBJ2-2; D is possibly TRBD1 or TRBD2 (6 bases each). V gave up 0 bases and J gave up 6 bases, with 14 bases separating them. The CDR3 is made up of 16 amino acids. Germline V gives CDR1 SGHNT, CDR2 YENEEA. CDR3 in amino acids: CASSLEAWGAAGELFF. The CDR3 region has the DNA TGTGCCAGCAGCTTAGAGGCCTGGGGGGCAGCCGGGGAGCTGTTTTTT.

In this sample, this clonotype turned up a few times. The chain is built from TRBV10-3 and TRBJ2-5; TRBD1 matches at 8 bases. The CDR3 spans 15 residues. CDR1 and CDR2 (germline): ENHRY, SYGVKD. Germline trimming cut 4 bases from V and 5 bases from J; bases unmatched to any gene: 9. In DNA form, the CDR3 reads TGTGCCATCAGTGTCAGGGCAGGGGGCTTCGAGACCCAGTACTTC. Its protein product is CAISVRAGGFETQYF.

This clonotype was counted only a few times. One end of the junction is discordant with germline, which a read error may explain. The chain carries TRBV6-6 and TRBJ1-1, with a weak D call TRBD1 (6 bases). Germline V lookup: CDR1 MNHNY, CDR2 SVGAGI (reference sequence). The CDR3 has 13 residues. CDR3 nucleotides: TGTGCCAGCAGTAACTCAGGGGACACTGAAGCTTTCTTT. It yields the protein CASSNSGDTEAFF.

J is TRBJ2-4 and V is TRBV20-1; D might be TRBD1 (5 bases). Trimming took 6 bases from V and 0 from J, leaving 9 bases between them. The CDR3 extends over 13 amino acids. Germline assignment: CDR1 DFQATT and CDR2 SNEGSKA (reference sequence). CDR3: CSAGDRAKNIQYF. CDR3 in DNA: TGCAGTGCAGGAGACAGAGCCAAAAACATTCAGTACTTC.

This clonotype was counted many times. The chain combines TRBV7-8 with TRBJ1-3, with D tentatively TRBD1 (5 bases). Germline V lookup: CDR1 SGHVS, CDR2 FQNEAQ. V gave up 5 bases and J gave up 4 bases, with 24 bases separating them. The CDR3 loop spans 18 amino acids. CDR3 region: CASSPSVRGPGGGNTIYF. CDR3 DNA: TGTGCCAGCAGCCCTAGCGTTAGAGGACCCGGGGGGGGAAACACCATATATTTT.

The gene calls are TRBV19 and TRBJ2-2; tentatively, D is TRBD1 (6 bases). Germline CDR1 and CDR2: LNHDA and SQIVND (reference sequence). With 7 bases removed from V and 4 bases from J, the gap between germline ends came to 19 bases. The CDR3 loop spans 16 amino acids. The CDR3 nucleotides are TGTGCCAGTAAGGTGCGGTCGGGGACAAGCACCGGGGAGCTGTTTTTT. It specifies CASKVRSGTSTGELFF.

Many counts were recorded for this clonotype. The CDR3 DNA reads as TGTGCCAGCAGCTTCAGGACAGGGGGAGAGACCCAGTACTTC. This translates into CASSFRTGGETQYF. The gene calls are TRBV7-2 and TRBJ2-5, with TRBD1 identical over 10 bases. This CDR3 has 14 residues. V dropped 3 bases and J dropped 4; count of bases not matched to a gene: 2. Per germline, CDR1 SGHTA and CDR2 FQGNSA.